The 13 T cell receptor beta chains reported below all come from one sample, sequenced in a study of blood T cell repertoires in COVID-19. Repertoires were generated with immunoSEQ multiplex PCR, while TCRdb's copy carries only in-frame clones and drops some. The table records some 96,000 clones, approximately 86% of them present only once. The material sequenced was peripheral blood. The receptors were gathered from a man between 50 and 59 years old with acute or convalescent COVID-19.

This rearrangement joins TRBV5-1 to TRBJ1-1; the match to TRBD1 covers 7 bases. V lost 1 base and J lost 4; bases outside the gene matches: 10. CDR1 and CDR2 (germline): SGHRS, YFSETQ. This CDR3 is 16 amino acids long. CDR3 in amino acids: CASSLYRVNRGTEAFF. The CDR3 nucleotides read TGCGCCAGCAGCTTGTACAGGGTGAACAGGGGCACTGAAGCTTTCTTT. The variable domain in full, with the rest retrieved from reference TRBV5-1 and TRBJ1-1, is KAGVTQTPRYLIKTRGQQVTLSCSPISGHRSVSWYQQTPGQGLQFLFEYFSETQRNKGNFPGRFSGRQFSNSRSEMNVSTLELGDSALYLCASSLYRVNRGTEAFFGQGTRLTVV.

The count of this clone is one. This sequence joins TRBV2 and TRBJ1-1; D call uncertain. The germline V gene has CDR1 SNHLY and CDR2 FYNNEI. Trimming removed 6 bases from V and 0 bases from J, with 8 bases in between. The CDR3 spans 13 residues. The CDR3 nucleotides are TGTGCCAGCAGCACGGTAATGAACACTGAAGCTTTCTTT. It is translated as CASSTVMNTEAFF.

As to this clone: An end of the junction differs from the germline gene, which may be a read error. The chain carries TRBV5-6 and TRBJ2-7; possible D gene TRBD1, 5 bases. CDR1 and CDR2 (germline): SGHDT, YYEEEE. The length of the CDR3 is 12 residues. The DNA for the CDR3 is TGTGCCAGCAGCTTTAGTGGGGCCGCGACAGAGTTC. This translates into CASSFSGAATEF. Filled out from reference TRBV5-6 and TRBJ2-7, the complete variable domain reads DAGVTQSPTHLIKTRGQQVTLRCSPKSGHDTVSWYQQALGQGPQFIFQYYEEEERQRGNFPDRFSGHQFPNYSSELNVNALLLGDSALYLCASSFSGAATEFGPGTRLTVT.

The chain couples TRBV6-4 to TRBJ1-2; D might be TRBD1 (5 bases). CDR1 is MRHNA, CDR2 SNTAGT, per germline. The CDR3 loop spans 15 amino acids. The V end was cut by 3 bases, the J end by 6 bases, with 17 bases between. For the CDR3, the DNA is TGTGCCAGCAGTGAAGGGGCGGACAAGGTTGATGGCTACACCTTC. Its translation is CASSEGADKVDGYTF.

V and J are TRBV4-1 and TRBJ2-3, with D perhaps matching TRBD2 (5 bases). Germline values: CDR1 MGHRA, CDR2 YSYEKL. V dropped 6 bases and J dropped 5 bases, with 12 bases sitting between them. The CDR3 totals 13 residues. The CDR3 region has the DNA TGCGCCAGCAGTCGGACTCCGGGAGATACGCAGTATTTT. Translation gives CASSRTPGDTQYF.

The V and J genes are TRBV19 and TRBJ1-2; D unclear. CDR3 length equals 13 residues. Trimming removed 0 bases at V and 4 bases at J, with 6 bases between. Germline assignment: CDR1 LNHDA and CDR2 SQIVND (reference sequence). The CDR3 sequence is CASSIDRTYGYTF. The CDR3 DNA sequence: TGTGCCAGTAGTATAGACAGAACCTATGGCTACACCTTC. The entire variable domain, with the rest obtained from reference TRBV19 and TRBJ1-2, is as follows: DGGITQSPKYLFRKEGQNVTLSCEQNLNHDAMYWYRQDPGQGLRLIYYSQIVNDFQKGDIAEGYSVSREKKESFPLTVTSAQKNPTAFYLCASSIDRTYGYTFGSGTRLTVV.

The chain has TRBV6-1 and TRBJ1-5; maybe TRBD1 (6 bases). The CDR3 consists of 16 residues. The germline V gene encodes CDR1 MNHNS and CDR2 SASEGT. Trimming shortened V by 3 bases and J by 1 base, and 13 bases separated the two germline ends. The chain's CDR3 is CASSDYIQGSNQPQHF. In nucleotides, the CDR3 is TGTGCCAGCAGTGACTACATACAGGGAAGCAATCAGCCCCAGCATTTT.

The V call is TRBV6-6, the J call TRBJ2-1, with 8 nucleotides matching TRBD1. CDR1 MNHNY and CDR2 SVGAGI come from the germline V gene (reference sequence). CDR3 size: 14 residues. Trimming took 4 bases from V and 4 from J; bases not matched to a gene: 3. CDR3 sequence (DNA): TGTGCCAGCAGTTTCGACAGGGGTTACAATGAGCAGTTCTTC. It is translated as CASSFDRGYNEQFF.

The rearrangement joins TRBV5-4 to TRBJ1-3; TRBD1 matches at 9 bases. Germline CDR1 reads SGHNT; CDR2 reads YYREEE (reference sequence). Unmatched junction bases numbered 0, after V lost 0 bases and J lost 2 bases. CDR3 length: 15 residues. CDR3: CASSLDRGPGNTIYF. The DNA of the CDR3 is TGTGCCAGCAGCTTGGACAGGGGGCCTGGAAACACCATATATTTT.

The chain carries TRBV6-6 and TRBJ2-3, with D perhaps matching TRBD2 (6 bases). Germline V CDR1 and CDR2: MNHNY, SVGAGI (reference sequence). Between the trimmed V and J ends, which lost 6 bases and 1 base, there was a span of 17 bases. CDR3 length: 16 amino acids. The CDR3 region is CASSPTGTLGTDTQYF. Here the CDR3 DNA reads TGTGCCAGCAGCCCGACGGGGACTCTAGGCACAGATACGCAGTATTTT.

The chain has TRBV6-5 and TRBJ1-1; D not certain. This CDR3 has 13 residues. The germline gives CDR1 MNHEY, CDR2 SVGAGI. Deletions cut 5 bases from V and 2 bases from J, with 9 bases between. The CDR3 sequence is CASSTLINTEAFF. The CDR3 bases are TGTGCCAGCAGTACCCTAATAAACACTGAAGCTTTCTTT.

The chain employs TRBV27 and TRBJ2-3; possibly TRBD1 for D (6 bases). Germline loops: CDR1 MNHEY, CDR2 SMNVEV (reference sequence). This CDR3 has 17 residues. Trimming took off 1 base at V and 0 bases at J, with 14 bases between the two ends. The CDR3 region is CASSLLQGIHSTDTQYF. CDR3 coding DNA: TGTGCCAGCAGTTTATTACAGGGAATCCATAGCACAGATACGCAGTATTTT.

The J gene is TRBJ1-1, the V gene TRBV27, with TRBD1 matching over 8 bases. CDR1 is MNHEY, CDR2 SMNVEV, per germline (reference sequence). Trimming took 5 bases from V and 4 from J; bases not matched to a gene: 9. The CDR3 spans 15 residues. The DNA for the CDR3 is TGTGCCAGCAGTGAATCCGGACAGGGAGGCACTGAAGCTTTCTTT. Its protein product is CASSESGQGGTEAFF.